The 5 T cell receptor beta chains below come from one sample, sequenced in a study of blood T cell repertoires in COVID-19 (dated by TCRdb to about 2020). The library relied on the immunoSEQ multiplex PCR assay. The clones in this table, taken by TCRdb from immuneACCESS, are in-frame only. Not every clone is retained; where verified, under half of the shortfall comes from an unresolved V gene, and the cause of the rest is unknown. Within this sample are roughly 59,000 clones, with roughly 80% of them counted one time only. Over 10% of the sample comes from the top ten. Sequences were obtained from peripheral blood. The origin of the receptors is a man older than 75 with acute or convalescent COVID-19.

The chain links TRBV7-2 to TRBJ2-1, with 7 bases matching TRBD2. The ends lost 5 bases at V and 0 bases at J; junction bases unmatched: 4. Germline lookup yields CDR1 SGHTA and CDR2 FQGNSA. The CDR3 length is 15 residues. CDR3 nucleotide sequence: TGTGCCAGCAGCGTGACTAGCAGCTCCTACAATGAGCAGTTCTTC. It translates to CASSVTSSSYNEQFF.

V usage is TRBV18 and J usage is TRBJ2-2; TRBD1 is a possible D gene (5 bases). This CDR3 comprises 14 residues. The V gene lost 2 bases and the J gene lost 3 bases, with 7 bases spanning the gap. The germline V gene encodes CDR1 KGHSH and CDR2 LQKENI. This CDR3 reads CASSPETDTGELFF. The DNA for the CDR3 is TGTGCCAGCTCACCAGAGACAGACACCGGGGAGCTGTTTTTT.

V usage is TRBV7-3 and J usage is TRBJ2-3; TRBD2 agrees at 8 bases. Per germline, CDR1 SGHTA and CDR2 FQGTGA. V was clipped by 5 bases and J by 4 bases; unmatched bases: 8. The CDR3 runs 15 residues. Here the CDR3 reads CASSTLAGRADTQYF. The CDR3 DNA is TGTGCCAGCAGCACCCTAGCGGGTAGGGCAGATACGCAGTATTTT.

The chain is built from TRBV5-1 and TRBJ2-5; TRBD1 might be the D (5 bases). V lost 5 bases and J lost 4, with 18 bases in between. The CDR3 runs to 15 residues. CDR1 and CDR2 from the germline V gene are SGHRS and YFSETQ. CDR3 in amino acids: CASSTLPGSRETQYF. Here the CDR3 DNA reads TGCGCCAGCAGTACCCTCCCAGGGTCTAGAGAGACCCAGTACTTC. Supplemented by reference TRBV5-1 and TRBJ2-5, the full variable domain reads KAGVTQTPRYLIKTRGQQVTLSCSPISGHRSVSWYQQTPGQGLQFLFEYFSETQRNKGNFPGRFSGRQFSNSRSEMNVSTLELGDSALYLCASSTLPGSRETQYFGPGTRLLVL.

Comment on this clone: At one of its ends the junction is not consistent with the germline gene, which may arise from a read error. The chain employs TRBV6-1 and TRBJ1-2; D is unresolved. Germline CDR1 reads MNHNS; CDR2 reads SASEGT. The CDR3 consists of 10 residues. The CDR3 sequence is CASSELTRAF. The CDR3 DNA is TGTGCCAGCAGTGAACTCACGAGGGCCTTC.